This T cell receptor beta chain was identified in a study of blood T cell repertoires in COVID-19. Study details: Sources were T cells, B-cell-depleted T cells, or PBMCs; the material itself was cDNA or gDNA.

Per the germline V gene, CDR1 is MNHEY and CDR2 is SVGAGI. This CDR3 spans 13 amino acids. Trimming left V 7 bases short and J 3 bases short, with 10 bases between. Original methodology: Using reference gene primer amplification, nucleated cell counts were estimated. Only in-frame clones appear in the TCRdb table, and some are missing; sequencing was by immunoSEQ multiplex PCR. V and J calls and clone size are given by that table; D and trimming were obtained from the DNA. This table has 160,000 or so clones, approximately 84% appearing once. This clone has only one observation. The origin of this receptor is a woman older than 75 with acute or convalescent COVID-19. The chain is built from TRBV6-5 and TRBJ2-1, with D possibly TRBD2 on 6 matching bases. Sample: peripheral blood. This CDR3 is CASTVTSYNEQFF. CDR3 in DNA: TGTGCCAGCACCGTGACTAGCTACAATGAGCAGTTCTTC.